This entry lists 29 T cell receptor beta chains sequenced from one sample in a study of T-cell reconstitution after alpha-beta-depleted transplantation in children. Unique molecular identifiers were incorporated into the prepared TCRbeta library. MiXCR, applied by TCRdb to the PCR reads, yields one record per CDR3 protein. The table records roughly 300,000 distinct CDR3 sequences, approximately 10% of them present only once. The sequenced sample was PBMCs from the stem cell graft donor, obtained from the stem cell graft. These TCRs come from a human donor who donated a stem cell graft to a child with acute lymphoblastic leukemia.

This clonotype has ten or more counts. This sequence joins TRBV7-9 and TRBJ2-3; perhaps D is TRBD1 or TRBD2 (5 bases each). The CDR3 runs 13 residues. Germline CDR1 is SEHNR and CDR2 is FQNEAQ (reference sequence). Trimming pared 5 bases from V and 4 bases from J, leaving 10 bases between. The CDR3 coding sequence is TGTGCCAGCAGCCCCCGGGGCCCAGATACGCAGTATTTT. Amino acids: CASSPRGPDTQYF.

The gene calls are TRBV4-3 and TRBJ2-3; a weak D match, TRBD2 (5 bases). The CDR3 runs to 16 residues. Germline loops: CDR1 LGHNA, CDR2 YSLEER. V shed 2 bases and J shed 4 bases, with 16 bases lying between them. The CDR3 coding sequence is TGCGCCAGCAGCCAATCGTATCACCGGGGTTCAGATACGCAGTATTTT. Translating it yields CASSQSYHRGSDTQYF.

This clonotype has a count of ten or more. In DNA, the CDR3 is TGTGCCAGCAGCCACCTGAACGGGCCAGGTCCCTACGAGCAGTACTTC. Encoded protein: CASSHLNGPGPYEQYF. The chain joins TRBV3-1 to TRBJ2-7; D unclear. In germline, CDR1 is LGHDT, CDR2 YNNKEL (reference sequence). With 3 bases removed from V and 2 bases from J, the gap between germline ends came to 17 bases. There are 16 residues in the CDR3.

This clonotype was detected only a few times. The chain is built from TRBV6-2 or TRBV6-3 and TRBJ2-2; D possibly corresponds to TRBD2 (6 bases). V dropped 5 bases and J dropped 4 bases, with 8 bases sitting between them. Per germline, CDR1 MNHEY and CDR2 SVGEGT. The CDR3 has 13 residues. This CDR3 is CASSREITGELFF. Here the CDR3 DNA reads TGTGCCAGCAGTCGGGAGATCACCGGGGAGCTGTTTTTT.

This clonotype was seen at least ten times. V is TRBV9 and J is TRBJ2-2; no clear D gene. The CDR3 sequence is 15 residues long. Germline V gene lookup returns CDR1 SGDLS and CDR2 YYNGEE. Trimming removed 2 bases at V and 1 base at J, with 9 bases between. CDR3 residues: CASSVSHLNTGELFF. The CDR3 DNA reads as TGTGCCAGCAGCGTCTCCCATCTGAACACCGGGGAGCTGTTTTTT.

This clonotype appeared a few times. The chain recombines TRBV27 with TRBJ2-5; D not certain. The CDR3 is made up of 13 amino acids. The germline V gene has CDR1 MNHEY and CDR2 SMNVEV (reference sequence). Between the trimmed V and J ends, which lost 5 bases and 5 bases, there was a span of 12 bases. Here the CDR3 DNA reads TGTGCCAGCAGTGGCTCCCAGGTGGAGACCCAGTACTTC. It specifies CASSGSQVETQYF.

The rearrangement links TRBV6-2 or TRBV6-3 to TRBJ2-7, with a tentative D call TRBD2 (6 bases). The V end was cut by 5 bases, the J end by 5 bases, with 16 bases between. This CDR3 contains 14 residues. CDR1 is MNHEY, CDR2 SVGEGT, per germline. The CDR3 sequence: CASSRLDPLDEQYF. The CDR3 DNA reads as TGTGCCAGCAGTCGACTAGACCCTTTGGACGAGCAGTACTTC.

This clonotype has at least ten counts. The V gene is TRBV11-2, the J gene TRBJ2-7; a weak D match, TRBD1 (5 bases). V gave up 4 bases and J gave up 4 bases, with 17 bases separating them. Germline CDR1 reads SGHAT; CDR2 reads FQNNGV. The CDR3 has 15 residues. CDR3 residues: CASSSSRGRAYEQYF. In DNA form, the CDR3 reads TGTGCCAGCAGCTCAAGTCGTGGCAGGGCTTACGAGCAGTACTTC.

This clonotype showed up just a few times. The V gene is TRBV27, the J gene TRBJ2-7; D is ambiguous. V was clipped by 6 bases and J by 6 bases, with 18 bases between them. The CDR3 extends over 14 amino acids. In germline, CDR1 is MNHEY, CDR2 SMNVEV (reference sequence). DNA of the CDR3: TGTGCCAGCAGACTTTCCGGAGTAGGGTCCGAGCAGTACTTC. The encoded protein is CASRLSGVGSEQYF.

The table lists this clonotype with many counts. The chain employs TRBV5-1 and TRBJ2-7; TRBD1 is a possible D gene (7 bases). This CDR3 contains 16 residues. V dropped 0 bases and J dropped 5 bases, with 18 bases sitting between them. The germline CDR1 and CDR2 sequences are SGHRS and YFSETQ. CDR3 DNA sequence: TGCGCCAGCAGCTTGGCCCGAGCAGGGGGGTCCGACGAGCAGTACTTC. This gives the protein CASSLARAGGSDEQYF.

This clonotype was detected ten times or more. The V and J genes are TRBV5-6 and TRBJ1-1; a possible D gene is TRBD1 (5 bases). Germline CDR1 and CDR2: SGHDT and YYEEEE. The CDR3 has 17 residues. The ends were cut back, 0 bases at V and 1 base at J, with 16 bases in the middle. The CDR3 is CASSLVWGRMGNTEAFF. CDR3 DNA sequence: TGTGCCAGCAGCTTGGTCTGGGGCAGGATGGGGAACACTGAAGCTTTCTTT.

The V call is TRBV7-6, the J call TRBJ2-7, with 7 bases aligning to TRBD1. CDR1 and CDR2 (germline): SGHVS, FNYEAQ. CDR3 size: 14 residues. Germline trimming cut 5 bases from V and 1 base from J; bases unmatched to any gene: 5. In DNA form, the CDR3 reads TGTGCCAGCAGCGAACGACAGGGTTCCTACGAGCAGTACTTC. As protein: CASSERQGSYEQYF.

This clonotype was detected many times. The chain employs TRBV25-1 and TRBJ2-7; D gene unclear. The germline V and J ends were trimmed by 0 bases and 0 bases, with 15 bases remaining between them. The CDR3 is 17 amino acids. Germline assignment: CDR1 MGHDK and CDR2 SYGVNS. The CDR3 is CASSEYHITESSYEQYF. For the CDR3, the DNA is TGTGCCAGCAGTGAATACCACATAACAGAGAGCTCCTACGAGCAGTACTTC.

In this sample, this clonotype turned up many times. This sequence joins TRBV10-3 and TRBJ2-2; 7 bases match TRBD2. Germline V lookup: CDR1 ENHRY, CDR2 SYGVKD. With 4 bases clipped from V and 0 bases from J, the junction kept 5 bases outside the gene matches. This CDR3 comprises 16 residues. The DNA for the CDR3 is TGTGCCATCAGTGCGAGTGGGGGGGCGAACACCGGGGAGCTGTTTTTT. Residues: CAISASGGANTGELFF.

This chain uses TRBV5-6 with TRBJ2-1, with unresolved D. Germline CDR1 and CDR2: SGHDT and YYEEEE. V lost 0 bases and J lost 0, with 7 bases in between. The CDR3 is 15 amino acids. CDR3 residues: CASSLDQSSYNEQFF. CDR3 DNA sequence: TGTGCCAGCAGCTTGGACCAAAGCTCCTACAATGAGCAGTTCTTC.

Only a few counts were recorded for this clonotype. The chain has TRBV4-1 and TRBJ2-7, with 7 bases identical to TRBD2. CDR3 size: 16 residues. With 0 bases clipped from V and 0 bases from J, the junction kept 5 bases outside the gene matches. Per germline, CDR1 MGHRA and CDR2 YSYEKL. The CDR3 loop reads CASSQDPSGSSYEQYF. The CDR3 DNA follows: TGCGCCAGCAGCCAAGATCCTAGCGGTAGCTCCTACGAGCAGTACTTC.

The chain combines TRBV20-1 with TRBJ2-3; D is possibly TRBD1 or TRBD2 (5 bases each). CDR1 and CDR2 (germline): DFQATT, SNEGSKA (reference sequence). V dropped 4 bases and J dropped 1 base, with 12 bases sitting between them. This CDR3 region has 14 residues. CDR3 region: CSATMGRRTDTQYF. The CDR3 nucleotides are TGCAGTGCTACAATGGGACGGCGCACAGATACGCAGTATTTT.

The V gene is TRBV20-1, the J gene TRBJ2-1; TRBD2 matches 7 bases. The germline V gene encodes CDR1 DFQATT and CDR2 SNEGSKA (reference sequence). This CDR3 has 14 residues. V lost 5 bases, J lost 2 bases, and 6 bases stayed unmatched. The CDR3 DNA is TGCAGTGCTGCCCCAGCGGGAACCTACAATGAGCAGTTCTTC. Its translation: CSAAPAGTYNEQFF.

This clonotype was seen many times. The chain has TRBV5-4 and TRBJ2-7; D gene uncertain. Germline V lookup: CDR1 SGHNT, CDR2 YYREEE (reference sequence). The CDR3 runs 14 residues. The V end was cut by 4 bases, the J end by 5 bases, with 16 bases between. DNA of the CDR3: TGTGCCAGCAGCCCTACCGGCCGTCTCGACGAGCAGTACTTC. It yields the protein CASSPTGRLDEQYF.

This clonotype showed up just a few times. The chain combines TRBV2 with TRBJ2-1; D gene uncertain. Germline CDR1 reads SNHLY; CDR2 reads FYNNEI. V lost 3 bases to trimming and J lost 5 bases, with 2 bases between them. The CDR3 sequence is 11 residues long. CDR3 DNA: TGTGCCAGCAGTGACCACAATGAGCAGTTCTTC. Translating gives CASSDHNEQFF.

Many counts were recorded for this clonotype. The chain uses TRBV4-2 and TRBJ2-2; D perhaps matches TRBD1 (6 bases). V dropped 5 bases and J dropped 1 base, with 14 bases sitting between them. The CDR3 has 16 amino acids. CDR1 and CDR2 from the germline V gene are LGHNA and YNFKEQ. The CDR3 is CASSKILQGNTGELFF. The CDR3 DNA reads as TGTGCCAGCAGCAAAATTTTACAGGGGAACACCGGGGAGCTGTTTTTT.

The CDR3 nucleotides are TGTGCCAGCAGTGAACCACGGGCCGTCGGTGGGGACGAGCAGTACTTC. Translated: CASSEPRAVGGDEQYF. This chain connects TRBV25-1 to TRBJ2-7; D not certain. Germline V lookup: CDR1 MGHDK, CDR2 SYGVNS. V was cut by 2 bases and J by 5 bases, with 19 bases left in between. CDR3 size: 16 residues.

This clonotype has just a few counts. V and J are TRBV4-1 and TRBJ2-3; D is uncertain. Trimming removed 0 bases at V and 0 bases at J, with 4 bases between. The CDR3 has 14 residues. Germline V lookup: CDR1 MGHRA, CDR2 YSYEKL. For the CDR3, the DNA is TGCGCCAGCAGCCAAGAATACAGCACAGATACGCAGTATTTT. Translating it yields CASSQEYSTDTQYF.

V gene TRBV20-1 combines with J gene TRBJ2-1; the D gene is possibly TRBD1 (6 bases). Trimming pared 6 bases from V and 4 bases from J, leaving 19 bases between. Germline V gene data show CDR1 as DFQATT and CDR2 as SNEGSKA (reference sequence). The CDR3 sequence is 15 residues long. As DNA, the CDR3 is TGCAGTGCGAGGAGCCGGGACACCCTTTACAATGAGCAGTTCTTC. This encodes CSARSRDTLYNEQFF.

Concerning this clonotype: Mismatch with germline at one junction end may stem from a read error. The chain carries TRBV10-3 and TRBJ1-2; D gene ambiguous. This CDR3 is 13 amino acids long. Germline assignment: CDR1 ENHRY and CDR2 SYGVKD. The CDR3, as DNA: TGTGCCATCAGTGAGTCGTCCGACGGCTCACACTCCTTC. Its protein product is CAISESSDGSHSF.

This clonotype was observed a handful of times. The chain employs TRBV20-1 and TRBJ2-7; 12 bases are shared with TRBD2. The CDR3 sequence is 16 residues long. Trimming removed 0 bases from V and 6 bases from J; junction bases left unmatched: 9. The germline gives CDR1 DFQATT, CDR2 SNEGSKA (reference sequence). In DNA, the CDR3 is TGCAGTGCTAGAGATCTTGGTGGACTAGCGGGACTCGAGCAGTACTTC. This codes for CSARDLGGLAGLEQYF.

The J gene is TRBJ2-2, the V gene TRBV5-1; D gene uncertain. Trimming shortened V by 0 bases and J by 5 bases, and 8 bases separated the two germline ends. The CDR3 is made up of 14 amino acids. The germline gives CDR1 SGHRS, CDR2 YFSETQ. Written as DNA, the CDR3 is TGCGCCAGCAGCTTGGCGGACGGGACCGGGGAGCTGTTTTTT. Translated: CASSLADGTGELFF.

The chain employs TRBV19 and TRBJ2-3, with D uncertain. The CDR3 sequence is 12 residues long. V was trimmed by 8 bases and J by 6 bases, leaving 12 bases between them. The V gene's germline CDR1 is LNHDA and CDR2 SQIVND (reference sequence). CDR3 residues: CASGWDRDTQYF. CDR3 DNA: TGTGCCAGTGGCTGGGATCGGGATACGCAGTATTTT.

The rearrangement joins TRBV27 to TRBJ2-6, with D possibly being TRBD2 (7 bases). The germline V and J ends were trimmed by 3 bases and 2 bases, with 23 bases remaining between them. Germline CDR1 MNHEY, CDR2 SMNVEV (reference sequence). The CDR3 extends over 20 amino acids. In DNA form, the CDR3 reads TGTGCCAGCAGTTTCCGTCCGGGGGGCGGACTCGTCACTGGGGCCAACGTCCTGACTTTC. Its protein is CASSFRPGGGLVTGANVLTF.